A single sample gave rise to the 31 T cell receptor beta chains below, sequenced in a study of identifying expanded T cells in peripheral blood. The data were produced by immunoSEQ multiplex PCR, yet TCRdb's version contains in-frame clones alone and is incomplete. Here the sample spans approximately 120,000 clones, 88% being singletons. Sequenced input: blood. The receptors here all came from a person aged 18 to 75 in good health.

The chain uses TRBV25-1 and TRBJ2-6; D unclear. The V gene lost 3 bases and the J gene lost 0 bases, with 12 bases spanning the gap. The germline gives CDR1 MGHDK, CDR2 SYGVNS. This CDR3 is 17 amino acids long. The CDR3 is CASSDVNLPSGANVLTF. CDR3 DNA: TGTGCCAGCAGTGATGTCAATCTACCCTCTGGGGCCAACGTCCTGACTTTC.

The chain uses TRBV25-1 and TRBJ1-2, with D unresolved. CDR1 and CDR2 from the germline V gene are MGHDK and SYGVNS. The CDR3 totals 11 residues. V dropped 3 bases and J dropped 5 bases, with 4 bases sitting between them. DNA of the CDR3: TGTGCCAGCAGTGAGTTTTATGGCTACACCTTC. Encoded protein: CASSEFYGYTF.

The chain couples TRBV27 to TRBJ1-1; 7 positions agree with TRBD1. The CDR3 runs to 12 residues. The junction had 5 bases not matched to a gene; V was cut back by 5 bases and J by 8 bases. Per germline, CDR1 MNHEY and CDR2 SMNVEV (reference sequence). The CDR3 nucleotides read TGTGCCAGCAGTCGTCAACAGGGGGAAGCTTTCTTT. This translates into CASSRQQGEAFF.

This chain uses TRBV4-1 with TRBJ1-2; D is ambiguous. The V end was cut by 0 bases, the J end by 8 bases, with 13 bases between. Germline CDR1 and CDR2: MGHRA and YSYEKL. This CDR3 has 14 residues. CDR3 loop: CASSQDRGPYGYTF. DNA of the CDR3: TGCGCCAGCAGCCAAGACCGAGGGCCCTACGGCTACACCTTC.

The chain couples TRBV7-9 to TRBJ1-1; perhaps TRBD1 as D (5 bases). The CDR3 is made up of 15 amino acids. V was clipped by 5 bases and J by 0 bases, with 13 bases between them. Looked up from germline, CDR1 is SEHNR and CDR2 is FQNEAQ (reference sequence). CDR3 DNA sequence: TGTGCCAGCAGCCCCTTGAGGGGCCTGAACACTGAAGCTTTCTTT. This encodes CASSPLRGLNTEAFF. Looking up the rest from reference TRBV7-9 and TRBJ1-1 gives the full variable domain: DTGVSQNPRHKITKRGQNVTFRCDPISEHNRLYWYRQTLGQGPEFLTYFQNEAQLEKSRLLSDRFSAERPKGSFSTLEIQRTEQGDSAMYLCASSPLRGLNTEAFFGQGTRLTVV.

The chain carries TRBV12-5 and TRBJ1-2, with 10 bases that match TRBD1. The V gene end was trimmed by 8 bases and the J gene end by 4 bases; junction bases not matched to a gene: 7. The CDR3 length is 14 residues. Germline CDR1 reads LGHNT; CDR2 reads FRNRAP. The CDR3 spells CASRGQGNPYGYTF. CDR3 coding DNA: TGTGCTAGTAGGGGACAGGGGAATCCCTATGGCTACACCTTC.

V usage is TRBV29-1 and J usage is TRBJ2-7; 7 bases fit TRBD2. Germline V gene sequence: CDR1 SQVTM, CDR2 ANQGSEA. The V segment lost 2 bases and the J segment 2 bases; nucleotides outside the gene matches: 6. This CDR3 contains 14 residues. The CDR3 sequence is CSVEIGRGTYEQYF. CDR3 DNA: TGCAGCGTTGAAATAGGGAGGGGCACCTACGAGCAGTACTTC.

The chain couples TRBV9 to TRBJ1-6, with unresolved D. The CDR3 spans 15 residues. Germline CDR1 SGDLS, CDR2 YYNGEE. Trimming removed 4 bases from V and 1 base from J, with 9 bases in between. This chain's CDR3 is CASSTGLSYNSPLHF. CDR3 coding DNA: TGTGCCAGCAGCACCGGTCTTTCCTATAATTCACCCCTCCACTTT.

V is TRBV7-9 and J is TRBJ1-1; D uncertain. V lost 5 bases to trimming and J lost 4 bases, with 14 bases between them. The CDR3 spans 14 residues. The germline V gene has CDR1 SEHNR and CDR2 FQNEAQ (reference sequence). CDR3 region: CASSLSRDLTEAFF. The CDR3 DNA sequence: TGTGCCAGCAGCCTCTCTCGGGATCTCACTGAAGCTTTCTTT.

The V and J genes are TRBV5-4 and TRBJ2-2; weak D call: TRBD1 (6 bases). This CDR3 spans 14 amino acids. V was trimmed by 4 bases and J by 3 bases, leaving 10 bases between them. Germline V CDR1 and CDR2: SGHNT, YYREEE (reference sequence). Here the CDR3 DNA reads TGTGCCAGCAGCAGACAGGTGGACACCGGGGAGCTGTTTTTT. This translates into CASSRQVDTGELFF.

Comment on this clone: Other nucleotide sequences in the sample specify the same CDR3. This rearrangement joins TRBV7-9 to TRBJ1-5; D gene ambiguous. Trimming took off 2 bases at V and 4 bases at J, with 9 bases between the two ends. The CDR3 runs to 14 residues. Germline V gene data show CDR1 as SEHNR and CDR2 as FQNEAQ (reference sequence). CDR3 region: CASSLIGGNQPQHF. The CDR3 DNA reads as TGTGCCAGCAGCTTAATTGGAGGGAATCAGCCCCAGCATTTT.

V usage is TRBV27 and J usage is TRBJ2-6, with 7 positions matching TRBD1. Germline V gives CDR1 MNHEY, CDR2 SMNVEV (reference sequence). V dropped 5 bases and J dropped 3; count of bases not matched to a gene: 10. This CDR3 is 17 amino acids long. CDR3: CASSPGTVDFGANVLTF. The DNA of the CDR3 is TGTGCCAGCAGTCCTGGGACAGTCGATTTTGGGGCCAACGTCCTGACTTTC.

The gene calls are TRBV12-5 and TRBJ2-7, with 10 bases fitting TRBD1. Germline values: CDR1 LGHNT, CDR2 FRNRAP. With 2 bases clipped from V and 3 bases from J, the junction kept 10 bases outside the gene matches. CDR3 length: 17 residues. CDR3: CASGLYLSGQGLYEQYF. The CDR3 nucleotides are TGTGCTAGTGGTTTGTATCTCTCGGGACAGGGGCTCTACGAGCAGTACTTC.

CDR3 protein: CASSRLAVYEQYF. Here the CDR3 DNA reads TGTGCCAGCAGTCGACTAGCAGTCTACGAGCAGTACTTC. The genes are TRBV6-5 and TRBJ2-7; TRBD2 matches at 7 bases. Germline V gene sequence: CDR1 MNHEY, CDR2 SVGAGI. The CDR3 contains 13 residues. J gave up 3 bases and V 5 bases, and 4 bases lay outside the gene matches.

The rearrangement links TRBV19 to TRBJ1-3; 7 bases agree with TRBD1. Per the germline V gene, CDR1 is LNHDA and CDR2 is SQIVND (reference sequence). With V trimmed by 8 bases and J by 0 bases, 4 bases remained unmatched. CDR3 length equals 14 residues. This chain's CDR3 is CASWDSTSGNTIYF. CDR3 DNA: TGTGCCAGTTGGGACAGCACCTCTGGAAACACCATATATTTT. The full variable domain, rest sourced from reference TRBV19 and TRBJ1-3, is DGGITQSPKYLFRKEGQNVTLSCEQNLNHDAMYWYRQDPGQGLRLIYYSQIVNDFQKGDIAEGYSVSREKKESFPLTVTSAQKNPTAFYLCASWDSTSGNTIYFGEGSWLTVV.

The table lists this clone with a count of one. This chain joins TRBV7-7 and TRBJ2-7, with D unclear. The CDR3 is 14 amino acids. Germline V gene sequence: CDR1 SSHAT, CDR2 FNYEAQ (reference sequence). V dropped 5 bases and J dropped 0 bases, with 11 bases sitting between them. The chain's CDR3 is CASSPAQGSYEQYF. As DNA, the CDR3 is TGTGCCAGCAGCCCAGCGCAAGGCTCCTACGAGCAGTACTTC.

This chain links TRBV7-3 with TRBJ2-1, with TRBD1 matching over 9 bases. V shed 5 bases and J 5 bases; nucleotides not matched to a gene: 4. The germline V gene has CDR1 SGHTA and CDR2 FQGTGA. CDR3 length: 14 amino acids. The CDR3 DNA reads TGTGCCAGCAGCCCGGGACAGGGCGACAATGAGCAGTTCTTC. It is translated as CASSPGQGDNEQFF.

The V and J genes are TRBV4-1 and TRBJ2-2, with a weak D call TRBD2 (6 bases). V lost 4 bases, J lost 2 bases, and 11 bases lay in between. The CDR3 runs to 15 residues. The germline gives CDR1 MGHRA, CDR2 YSYEKL. The CDR3 protein is CASSPPGANTGELFF. CDR3 DNA: TGCGCCAGCAGCCCGCCGGGAGCCAACACCGGGGAGCTGTTTTTT.

V gene TRBV2 combines with J gene TRBJ1-6; D ambiguous. V shed 8 bases and J shed 1 base, with 12 bases lying between them. Germline-derived CDR1 and CDR2 are SNHLY and FYNNEI. CDR3 length: 15 residues. Here the CDR3 reads CASRKGLSYNSPLHF. The CDR3, as DNA: TGTGCCAGCCGCAAGGGTCTATCCTATAATTCACCCCTCCACTTT.

This sequence joins TRBV7-3 and TRBJ2-2; TRBD2 agrees at 9 bases. V shed 5 bases, J shed 1 base, and the junction held 8 bases outside the gene matches. The CDR3 length is 17 residues. Per germline, CDR1 SGHTA and CDR2 FQGTGA. The CDR3 DNA is TGTGCCAGCAGCACCTACGGAGCGGGAGGGAACACCGGGGAGCTGTTTTTT. Its translation: CASSTYGAGGNTGELFF.

J is TRBJ2-5 and V is TRBV18; TRBD2 agrees at 10 bases. Losses at the gene ends were 0 bases for V and 0 bases for J; bases not matched to a gene: 7. Germline V CDR1 and CDR2: KGHSH, LQKENI. This CDR3 is built from 18 residues. The CDR3 nucleotides read TGTGCCAGCTCACCACCGTCGGTAGCGGGAGGCAACCAAGAGACCCAGTACTTC. It specifies CASSPPSVAGGNQETQYF.

The chain employs TRBV30 and TRBJ1-2; 7 nucleotides match TRBD1. Germline CDR1 GTSNPN, CDR2 SVGIG (reference sequence). The CDR3 has 11 residues. Trimming at V came to 4 bases and at J to 4 bases, leaving 0 bases not matched to a gene. The DNA of the CDR3 is TGTGCCTGGACAGGGGGCTATGGCTACACCTTC. It translates to CAWTGGYGYTF.

Of note for this clone: A read error may account for a junction end that differs from germline. The CDR3 here is CASSVGDSLSF. The CDR3 region has the DNA TGTGCCAGCAGCGTCGGGGACTCCCTGTCTTTT. The chain couples TRBV9 to TRBJ2-3; D perhaps matches TRBD2 (6 bases). The CDR3 is 11 amino acids. CDR1 and CDR2 from the germline V gene are SGDLS and YYNGEE.

The CDR3 coding sequence is TGTGCCAGCAGCCCAGCCCCCAGGACAGGGAATGAGCAGTTCTTC. It yields the protein CASSPAPRTGNEQFF. V gene TRBV7-2 combines with J gene TRBJ2-1; 8 nucleotides agree with TRBD1. Trimming took 5 bases from V and 7 from J; bases not matched to a gene: 10. The CDR3 runs to 15 residues. CDR1 and CDR2 from the germline V gene are SGHTA and FQGNSA. Combining the CDR3 with reference TRBV7-2 and TRBJ2-1 gives the whole variable domain GAGVSQSPSNKVTEKGKDVELRCDPISGHTALYWYRQSLGQGLEFLIYFQGNSAPDKSGLPSDRFSAERTGGSVSTLTIQRTQQEDSAVYLCASSPAPRTGNEQFFGPGTRLTVL.

As to this clone: The sample holds other DNA sequences that translate to the same CDR3. This chain joins TRBV10-3 and TRBJ1-2, with 8 bases fitting TRBD1. Germline lookup yields CDR1 ENHRY and CDR2 SYGVKD. This CDR3 spans 13 amino acids. With 2 bases clipped from V and 5 bases from J, the junction kept 1 base outside the gene matches. DNA of the CDR3: TGTGCCATCAGTGAGGGACAGGGTTATGGCTACACCTTC. It is translated as CAISEGQGYGYTF.

The gene calls are TRBV19 and TRBJ1-4; D remains unclear. This CDR3 spans 13 amino acids. The V and J ends lost 7 bases and 7 bases respectively, with 13 bases between them. Germline V gives CDR1 LNHDA, CDR2 SQIVND (reference sequence). In nucleotides, the CDR3 is TGTGCCAGTACTGAAAGCCGGGGTGAAAAACTGTTTTTT. It is translated as CASTESRGEKLFF.

The V gene is TRBV5-6, the J gene TRBJ2-3; TRBD1 aligns across 8 bases. After removal of 4 bases from V and 5 bases from J, the junction contained 9 bases not matched to a gene. The CDR3 extends over 15 amino acids. Germline CDR1 is SGHDT and CDR2 is YYEEEE. CDR3 nucleotides: TGTGCCAGCAGCCCACTCGACAGGGGTGGAGATACGCAGTATTTT. This codes for CASSPLDRGGDTQYF.

V and J are TRBV7-3 and TRBJ2-3, with a tentative D call TRBD2 (5 bases). Trimming removed 2 bases at V and 4 bases at J, with 13 bases between. CDR1 SGHTA and CDR2 FQGTGA come from the germline V gene. The CDR3 contains 15 residues. CDR3 region: CASSLLTGIPDTQYF. The CDR3, as DNA: TGTGCCAGCAGCTTACTTACGGGGATTCCAGATACGCAGTATTTT.

The chain is built from TRBV7-9 and TRBJ2-7, with 7 bases that match TRBD2. CDR1 is SEHNR, CDR2 FQNEAQ, per germline (reference sequence). Trimming removed 1 base from V and 1 base from J; junction bases left unmatched: 1. The CDR3 runs 14 residues. CDR3 residues: CASSLDGGSYEQYF. CDR3 DNA: TGTGCCAGCAGCTTAGACGGGGGGTCCTACGAGCAGTACTTC.

The chain joins TRBV6-5 to TRBJ1-2, with D perhaps TRBD1 (6 bases). The CDR3 runs 11 residues. Germline V lookup: CDR1 MNHEY, CDR2 SVGAGI. V was cut by 7 bases and J by 8 bases, with 11 bases left in between. The CDR3 DNA reads as TGTGCCAGCACCACAGGGAGCGGCTACACCTTC. As protein: CASTTGSGYTF.

V and J are TRBV15 and TRBJ1-2, with D unresolved. The V gene's germline CDR1 is LNHNV and CDR2 YYDKDF (reference sequence). V shed 0 bases and J shed 6 bases, with 14 bases lying between them. This CDR3 spans 15 amino acids. The CDR3 is CATSRDRAQWDGYTF. DNA for the CDR3: TGTGCCACCAGCAGAGATAGGGCACAATGGGATGGCTACACCTTC.